This TCR beta chain derives from a study of shared clonotypes between healthy human individuals. As for this clone: At one boundary the junction diverges from the germline segment, which might be a read error.

CDR1 is SSHAT, CDR2 FNYEAQ, per germline (reference sequence). The CDR3 loop spans 16 amino acids. CD8 cells classed as naive were CD45RO-negative and positively selected for CCR7, excluding terminally differentiated effector memory CD45RA+ cells. The data were produced by immunoSEQ multiplex PCR, yet TCRdb's version contains in-frame clones alone and is incomplete. The table has millions of clones, just under 95% seen once; the top ten hold 0.85% to 1.3%. The rearrangement links TRBV7-7 to TRBJ2-5; D unclear. The sequencing input was naive CD8+ T cells sorted from blood. This clonotype originated in a man between 18 and 29 years old in good health. The CDR3 DNA sequence: TGTGCTAGCAGCTTCGGAAGCGTCGGGTACCAAGAGACCCAGTACTTC. As protein: CASSFGSVGYQETQYF.